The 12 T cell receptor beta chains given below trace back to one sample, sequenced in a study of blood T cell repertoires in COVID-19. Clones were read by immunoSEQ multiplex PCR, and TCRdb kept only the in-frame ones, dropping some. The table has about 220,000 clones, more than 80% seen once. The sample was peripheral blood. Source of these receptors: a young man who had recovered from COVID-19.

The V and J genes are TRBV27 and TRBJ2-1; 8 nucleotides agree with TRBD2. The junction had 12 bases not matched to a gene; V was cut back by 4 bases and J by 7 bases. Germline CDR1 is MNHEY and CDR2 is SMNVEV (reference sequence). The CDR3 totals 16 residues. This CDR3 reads CASSSRRLAGFNEQFF. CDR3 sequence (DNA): TGTGCCAGCAGTTCCCGGAGGCTAGCGGGTTTTAATGAGCAGTTCTTC.

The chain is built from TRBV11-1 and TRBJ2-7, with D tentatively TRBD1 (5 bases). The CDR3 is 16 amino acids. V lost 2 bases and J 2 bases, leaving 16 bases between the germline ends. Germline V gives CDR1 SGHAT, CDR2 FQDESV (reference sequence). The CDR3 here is CASSLYPEQATYEQYF. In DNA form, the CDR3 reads TGTGCCAGCAGCTTATACCCGGAACAGGCGACCTACGAGCAGTACTTC.

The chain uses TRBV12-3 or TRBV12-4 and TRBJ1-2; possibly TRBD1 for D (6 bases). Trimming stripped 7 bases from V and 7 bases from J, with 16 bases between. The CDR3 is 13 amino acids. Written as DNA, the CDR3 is TGTGCCAGCACTCCCGGGGGGGGCTCTGGCTACACCTTC. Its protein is CASTPGGGSGYTF.

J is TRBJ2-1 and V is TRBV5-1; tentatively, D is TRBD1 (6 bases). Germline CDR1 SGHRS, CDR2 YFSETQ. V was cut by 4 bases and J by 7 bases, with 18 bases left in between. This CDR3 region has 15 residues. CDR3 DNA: TGCGCCAGCAGCCTTGATCAGGGGTCGGGGAATGAGCAGTTCTTC. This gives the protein CASSLDQGSGNEQFF.

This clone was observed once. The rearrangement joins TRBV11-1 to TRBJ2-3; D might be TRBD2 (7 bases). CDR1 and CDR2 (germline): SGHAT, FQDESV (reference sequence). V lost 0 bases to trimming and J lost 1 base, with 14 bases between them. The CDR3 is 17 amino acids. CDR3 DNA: TGTGCCAGCAGCTTAGCTGGGGGGGGCTGGGGCACAGATACGCAGTATTTT. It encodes CASSLAGGGWGTDTQYF.

Here the CDR3 reads CSAGGQWTGFGEQFF. CDR3 DNA: TGCAGTGCTGGTGGGCAATGGACAGGGTTTGGTGAGCAGTTCTTC. The chain has TRBV20-1 and TRBJ2-1, with TRBD1 matching 8 bases. V lost 5 bases to trimming and J lost 9 bases; unmatched junction nucleotides: 15. The CDR3 has 15 amino acids. Germline V gene sequence: CDR1 DFQATT, CDR2 SNEGSKA (reference sequence).

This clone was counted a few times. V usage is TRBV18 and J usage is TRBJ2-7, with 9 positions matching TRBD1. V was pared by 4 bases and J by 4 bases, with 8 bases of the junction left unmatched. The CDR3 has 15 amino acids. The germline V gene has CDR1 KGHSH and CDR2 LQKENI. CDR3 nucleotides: TGTGCCAGCTCACAGACGACAGGGGGTGGTTACGAGCAGTACTTC. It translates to CASSQTTGGGYEQYF. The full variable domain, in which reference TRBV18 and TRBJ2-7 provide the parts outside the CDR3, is NAGVMQNPRHLVRRRGQEARLRCSPMKGHSHVYWYRQLPEEGLKFMVYLQKENIIDESGMPKERFSAEFPKEGPSILRIQQVVRGDSAAYFCASSQTTGGGYEQYFGPGTRLTVT.

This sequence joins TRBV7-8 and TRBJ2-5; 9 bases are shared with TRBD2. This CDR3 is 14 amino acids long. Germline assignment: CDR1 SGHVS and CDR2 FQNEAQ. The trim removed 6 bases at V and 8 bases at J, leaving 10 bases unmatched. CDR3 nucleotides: TGTGCCAGCAGTAGCGGGGGAACCAAGAGAACCCAGTACTTC. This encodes CASSSGGTKRTQYF.

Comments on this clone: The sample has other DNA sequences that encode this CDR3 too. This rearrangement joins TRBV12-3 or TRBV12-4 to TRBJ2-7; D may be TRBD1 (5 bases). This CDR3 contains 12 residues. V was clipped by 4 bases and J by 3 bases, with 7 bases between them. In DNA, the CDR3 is TGTGCCAGCAGTTCCCAGGGCTACGAGCAGTACTTC. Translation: CASSSQGYEQYF.

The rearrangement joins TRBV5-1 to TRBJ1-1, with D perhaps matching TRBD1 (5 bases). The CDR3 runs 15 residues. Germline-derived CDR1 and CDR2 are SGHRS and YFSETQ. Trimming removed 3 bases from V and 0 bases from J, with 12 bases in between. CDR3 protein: CASSSTDSMNTEAFF. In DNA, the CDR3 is TGCGCCAGCAGCTCCACCGACAGCATGAACACTGAAGCTTTCTTT.

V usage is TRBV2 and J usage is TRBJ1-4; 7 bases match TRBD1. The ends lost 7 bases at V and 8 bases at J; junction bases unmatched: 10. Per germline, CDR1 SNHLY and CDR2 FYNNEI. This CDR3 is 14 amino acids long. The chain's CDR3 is CASTPRGQQEKLFF. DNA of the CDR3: TGTGCCAGCACCCCAAGGGGGCAACAGGAAAAACTGTTTTTT.

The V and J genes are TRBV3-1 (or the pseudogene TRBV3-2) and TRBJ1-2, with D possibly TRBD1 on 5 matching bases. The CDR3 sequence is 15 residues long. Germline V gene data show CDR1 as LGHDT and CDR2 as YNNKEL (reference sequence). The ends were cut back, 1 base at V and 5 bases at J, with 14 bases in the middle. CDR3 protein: CASSQGATGPYGYTF. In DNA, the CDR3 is TGTGCCAGCAGCCAAGGGGCAACAGGTCCTTATGGCTACACCTTC.